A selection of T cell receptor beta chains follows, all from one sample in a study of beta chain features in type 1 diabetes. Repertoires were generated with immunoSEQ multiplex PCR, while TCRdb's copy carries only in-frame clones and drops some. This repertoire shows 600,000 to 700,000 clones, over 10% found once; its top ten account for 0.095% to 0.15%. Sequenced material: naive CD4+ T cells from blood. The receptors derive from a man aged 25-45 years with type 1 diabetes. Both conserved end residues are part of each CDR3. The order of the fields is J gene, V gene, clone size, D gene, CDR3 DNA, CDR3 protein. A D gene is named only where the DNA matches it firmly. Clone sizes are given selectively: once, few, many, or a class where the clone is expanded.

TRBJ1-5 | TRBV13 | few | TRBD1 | TGTGCCAGCAGCTTAAGACAGGGGCTTATTGCGGGGCAGCCCCAGCATTTT | CASSLRQGLIAGQPQHF
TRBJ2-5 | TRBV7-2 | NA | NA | TGTGCCAGCAGCTTGACTAGTGAAGAGACCCAGTACTTC | CASSLTSEETQYF
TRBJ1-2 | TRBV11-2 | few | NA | TGTGCCAGCAGCCCCCCGGGCCGGCGCTATGGCTACACCTTC | CASSPPGRRYGYTF
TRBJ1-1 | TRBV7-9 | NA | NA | TGTGCCAGCAGCTCAACGATAGTTAAAGCTTTCTTT | CASSSTIVKAFF
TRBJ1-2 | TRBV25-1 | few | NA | TGTGCCAGCAGTGAATCCGGGGAGTCCTATGGCTACACCTTC | CASSESGESYGYTF
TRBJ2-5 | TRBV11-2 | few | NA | TGTGCCAGCAGCGTCCGCGTGGGAGTGATTGAGACCCAGTACTTC | CASSVRVGVIETQYF
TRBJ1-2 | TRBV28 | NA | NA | TGTGCCAGCAGTTATCCTCAGGGGAGGCAAGGCTACACCTTC | CASSYPQGRQGYTF
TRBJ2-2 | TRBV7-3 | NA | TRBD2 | TGTGCCAGCAGCTTAATAGCGGGGGCGAACACCGGGGAGCTGTTTTTT | CASSLIAGANTGELFF
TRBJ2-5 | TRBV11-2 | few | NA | TGTGCCAGCAGCTTAGACGGTGGGGAGACCCAGTACTTC | CASSLDGGETQYF
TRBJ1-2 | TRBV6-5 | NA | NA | TGTGCCAGCAGTTACTCGACACGGCTAGAAGGGCATGGCTACACCTTC | CASSYSTRLEGHGYTF
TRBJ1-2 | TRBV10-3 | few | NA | TGTGCCATCAGAGTCGGGGGCCACTATGGCTACACCTTC | CAIRVGGHYGYTF
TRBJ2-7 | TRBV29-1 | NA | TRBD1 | TGCAGCGTAACCTCGCTGGGGACAGGGACCTACGAGCAGTACTTC | CSVTSLGTGTYEQYF
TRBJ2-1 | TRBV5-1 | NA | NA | TGCGCCAGCAGCTTGTTGGGAGATGAGCAGTTCTTC | CASSLLGDEQFF
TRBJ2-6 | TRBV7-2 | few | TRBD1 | TGTGCCAGCTCAAGGGGGCGCGTCGCTGGGGCCAACGTCCTGACTTTC | CASSRGRVAGANVLTF
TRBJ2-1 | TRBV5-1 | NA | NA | TGCGCCAGCAGCCAAGGGACTGCAAGCTCCTACAATGAGCAGTTCTTC | CASSQGTASSYNEQFF
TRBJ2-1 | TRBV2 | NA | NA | TGTGCCAGCAGTGATCGGCATGAGCAGTTCTTC | CASSDRHEQFF
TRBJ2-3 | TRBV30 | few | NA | TGTGCCTGGAGTAGGATTACAACTGAGGCGCAGTATTTT | CAWSRITTEAQYF
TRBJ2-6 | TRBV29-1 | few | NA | TGCAGCGCAGGGACGGGAGCCTCTGGGGCCAACGTCCTGACTTTC | CSAGTGASGANVLTF
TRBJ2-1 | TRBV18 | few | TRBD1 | TGTGCCAGCAGGAGAGTGGGACAGGGACTTTCTAATGAGCAGTTCTTC | CASRRVGQGLSNEQFF
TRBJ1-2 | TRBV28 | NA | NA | TGTGCCAGCACTCCTCCCGGCGCGGCCGATGGCTACACCTTC | CASTPPGAADGYTF
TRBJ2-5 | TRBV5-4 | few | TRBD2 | TGTGCCAGCAGCTCCGTCCCGGGAGGGGAGACCCAGTACTTC | CASSSVPGGETQYF
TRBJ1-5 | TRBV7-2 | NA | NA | TGTGCCAGCAGCTTAGGAGGCTCCCCTCAGCCCCAGCATTTT | CASSLGGSPQPQHF
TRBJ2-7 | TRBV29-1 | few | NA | TGCAGCGTTGGGCTGTTGGGCTACGAGCAGTACTTC | CSVGLLGYEQYF
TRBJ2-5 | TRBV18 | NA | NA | TGTGCCAGCTCACCCCAGGAAAACGGGCGGGAGACCCAGTACTTC | CASSPQENGRETQYF
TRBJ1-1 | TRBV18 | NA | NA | TGTGCCAGCTCACCAGATAGGGCGAACACTGAAGCTTTCTTT | CASSPDRANTEAFF
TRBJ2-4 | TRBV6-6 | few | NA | TGTGCCAGCGAGCAGAGTTTAGCCAAAAACATTCAGTACTTC | CASEQSLAKNIQYF
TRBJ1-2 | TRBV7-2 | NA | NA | TGTGCCAGCAGCTTCGGGACAAACTATGGCTACACCTTC | CASSFGTNYGYTF
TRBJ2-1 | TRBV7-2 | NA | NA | TGTGCCAGCAGCCCCGGGGGACTTTCCTACAATGAGCAGTTCTTC | CASSPGGLSYNEQFF
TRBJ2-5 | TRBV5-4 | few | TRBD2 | TGTGCCAGCAGCCCCGGGGCTAGCGGGGGGGCGGAGACCCAGTACTTC | CASSPGASGGAETQYF
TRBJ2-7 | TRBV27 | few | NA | TGTGCCAGCAGTTTCAGGGGTCAGAACTACGAGCAGTACTTC | CASSFRGQNYEQYF
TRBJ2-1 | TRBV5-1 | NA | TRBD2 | TGCGCCAGTGCACTAGCGGAAACCGACAATGAGCAGTTCTTC | CASALAETDNEQFF
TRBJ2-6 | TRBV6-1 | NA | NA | TGTGCCAGCAGTGGTTGGACAGCTGGGGCCAACGTCCTGACTTTC | CASSGWTAGANVLTF
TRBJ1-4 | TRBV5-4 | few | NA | TGTGCCAGCAGCTTGGAAAAGGGGAATGAAAAACTGTTTTTT | CASSLEKGNEKLFF
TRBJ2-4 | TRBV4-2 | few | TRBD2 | TGTGCCAGCAGCCAAGATTTCGTGACGGGGGGGAAAAACATTCAGTACTTC | CASSQDFVTGGKNIQYF
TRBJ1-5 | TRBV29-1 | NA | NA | TGCAGCGTTCGCGGGAGTAAAAATCAGCCCCAGCATTTT | CSVRGSKNQPQHF
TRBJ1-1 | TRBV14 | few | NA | TGTGCCAGCAGCCAAGGCCAGCCGAGCGAACACCAAGCTTTCTTT | CASSQGQPSEHQAFF
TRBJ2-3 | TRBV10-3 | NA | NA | TGTGCCATCAGTGAGGCGGCGCAGACCACAGATACGCAGTATTTT | CAISEAAQTTDTQYF
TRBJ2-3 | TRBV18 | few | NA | TGTGCCAGCTCACCCACAGGTTTCGATACGCAGTATTTT | CASSPTGFDTQYF
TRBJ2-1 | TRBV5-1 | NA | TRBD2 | TGCGCCAGCAGCTTGGGTAGTAGCGGGGTGTACAATGAGCAGTTCTTC | CASSLGSSGVYNEQFF
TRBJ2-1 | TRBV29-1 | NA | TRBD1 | TGCAGCGTTGAAGGCCCCTGGGACAGTACATACAATGAGCAGTTCTTC | CSVEGPWDSTYNEQFF
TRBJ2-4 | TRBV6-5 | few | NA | TGTGCCAGCAGTTACAGGGCCACGGACAAAAACATTCAGTACTTC | CASSYRATDKNIQYF
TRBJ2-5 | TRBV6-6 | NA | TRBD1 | TGTGCCAGCAAGAATACAGGGGGCACAGAGACCCAGTACTTC | CASKNTGGTETQYF
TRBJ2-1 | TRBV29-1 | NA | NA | TGCAGCGGGGGGCAGCACCCAACTGAGCAGTTCTTC | CSGGQHPTEQFF
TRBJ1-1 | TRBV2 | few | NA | TGTGCCACCGGCTCGCGGGGGACTGAAGCTTTCTTT | CATGSRGTEAFF
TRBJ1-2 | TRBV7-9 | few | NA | TGTGCCAGCAGCTTAAGCGGGTACTATGGCTACACCTTC | CASSLSGYYGYTF
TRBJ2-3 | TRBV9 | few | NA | TGTGCCAGCAGCTTTAGGGGAGGCTCCCACACAGATACGCAGTATTTT | CASSFRGGSHTDTQYF
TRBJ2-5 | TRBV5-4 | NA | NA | TGTGCCAGCAGCTTTCGAGGGGGAGAGACCCAGTACTTC | CASSFRGGETQYF